The present T cell receptor (beta chain) was sequenced within a study of regulatory T cells in long-lasting Graves disease. About the research overall: Those Graves' patients who were newly diagnosed had been on antithyroid drugs under 3 months.

The time point here: newly diagnosed GD, antithyroid drugs for less than 3 months. The authors made the TCR library using RNA they extracted from PBMCs. All patients originated from an endocrinology department located in Xi'an, China. Study findings and constraints: Persistent cases favored TRBV28, TRBJ1-2 and TRBJ2-5.

With V trimmed by 5 bases and J by 6 bases, 14 bases remained unmatched. The germline gives CDR1 SGHVS, CDR2 FNYEAQ. This CDR3 has 17 amino acids. CDR3 regions were amplified by Arm-PCR using iRepertoire HTBI primers to build TCR beta libraries. Per the authors' pipeline: The samples included 60 to 65 TRBV and roughly 14 TRBJ segments. One entry per CDR3 protein results from TCRdb running MiXCR on the multiplex PCR reads. What appears here as the V and J calls and clone size reflects TCRdb's work, not the paper's. The profile shows 200,000 to 250,000 distinct CDR3 sequences, approximately 16% of them singletons. This clonotype was detected many times. The antigen is unknown.

The TCR originated in a female donor with Graves disease. Sample: peripheral blood mononuclear cells (PBMCs), taken at new diagnosis, from a patient treated with antithyroid drugs. The chain combines TRBV7-6 with TRBJ2-1; 9 bases fit TRBD2. The chain's CDR3 is CASSDLGLSGRGNEQFF. CDR3 sequence (DNA): TGTGCCAGCAGCGACCTCGGCCTTAGCGGGAGAGGCAATGAGCAGTTCTTC.